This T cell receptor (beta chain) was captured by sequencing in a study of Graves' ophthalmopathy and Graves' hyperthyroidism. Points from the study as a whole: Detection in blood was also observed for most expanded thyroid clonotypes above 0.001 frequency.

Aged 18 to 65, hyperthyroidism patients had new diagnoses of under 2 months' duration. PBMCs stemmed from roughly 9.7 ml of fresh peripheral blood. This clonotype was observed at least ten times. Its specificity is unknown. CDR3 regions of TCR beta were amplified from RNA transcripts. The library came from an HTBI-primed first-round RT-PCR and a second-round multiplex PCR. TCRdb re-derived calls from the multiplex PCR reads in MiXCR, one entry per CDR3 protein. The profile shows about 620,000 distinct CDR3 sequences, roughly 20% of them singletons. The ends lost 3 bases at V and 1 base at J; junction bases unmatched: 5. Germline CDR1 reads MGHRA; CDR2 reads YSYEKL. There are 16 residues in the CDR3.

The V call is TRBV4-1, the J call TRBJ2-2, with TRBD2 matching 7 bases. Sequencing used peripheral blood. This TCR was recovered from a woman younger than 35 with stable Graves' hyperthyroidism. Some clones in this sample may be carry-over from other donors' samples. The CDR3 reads CASSHVVAGNTGELFF. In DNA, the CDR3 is TGCGCCAGCAGCCATGTGGTAGCGGGGAACACCGGGGAGCTGTTTTTT.